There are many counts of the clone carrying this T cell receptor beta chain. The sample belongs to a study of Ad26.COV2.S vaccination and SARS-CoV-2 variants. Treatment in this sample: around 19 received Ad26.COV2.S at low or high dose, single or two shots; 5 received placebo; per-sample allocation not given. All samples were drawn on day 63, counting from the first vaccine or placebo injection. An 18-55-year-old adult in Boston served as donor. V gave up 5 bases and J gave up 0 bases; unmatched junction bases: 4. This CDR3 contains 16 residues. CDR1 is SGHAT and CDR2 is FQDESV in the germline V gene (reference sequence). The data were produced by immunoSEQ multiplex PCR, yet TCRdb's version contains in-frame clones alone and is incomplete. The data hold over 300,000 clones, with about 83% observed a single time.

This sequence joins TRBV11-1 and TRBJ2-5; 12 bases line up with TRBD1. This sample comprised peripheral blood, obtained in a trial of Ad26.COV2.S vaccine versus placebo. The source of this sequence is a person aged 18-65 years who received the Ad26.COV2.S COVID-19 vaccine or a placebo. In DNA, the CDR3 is TGTGCCAGCAGCGTCGGGACAGGGGGCAACCAAGAGACCCAGTACTTC. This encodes CASSVGTGGNQETQYF.